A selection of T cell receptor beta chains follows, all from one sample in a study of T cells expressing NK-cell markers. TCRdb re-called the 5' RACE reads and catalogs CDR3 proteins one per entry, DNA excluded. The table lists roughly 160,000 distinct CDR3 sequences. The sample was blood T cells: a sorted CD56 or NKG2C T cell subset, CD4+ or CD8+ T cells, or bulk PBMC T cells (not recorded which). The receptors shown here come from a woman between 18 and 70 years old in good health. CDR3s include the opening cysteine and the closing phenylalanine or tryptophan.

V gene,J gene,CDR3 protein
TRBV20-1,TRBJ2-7,CSAANPPQAFSSYEQYF
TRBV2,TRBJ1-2,CASSDVQGYGYTF
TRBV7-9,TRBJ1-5,CASSFRGLPSNQPQHF
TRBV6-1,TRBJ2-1,CASSETSLFSGEQFF
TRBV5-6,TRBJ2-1,CASSLGTSGYNEQFF
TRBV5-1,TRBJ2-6,CASSPTGQGRGGANVLTF
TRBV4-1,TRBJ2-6,CASSDATWTGRANVLTF
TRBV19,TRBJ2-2,CATQPRATFSSGRVTGELFF
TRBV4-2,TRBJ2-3,CASSQGARQGDTQYF
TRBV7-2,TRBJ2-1,CASSPLGLAGVEQFF
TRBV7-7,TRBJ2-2,CASSSSNGPTNTGELFF
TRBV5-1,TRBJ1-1,CASSLLPGEDTEAFF
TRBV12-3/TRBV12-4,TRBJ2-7,CASSLAKTGGSYEQYF
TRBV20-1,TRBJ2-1,CSVKPGLYNEQFF
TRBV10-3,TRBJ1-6,CAISEVRTGGSPLHF
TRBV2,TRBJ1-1,CASSQYRTGDTEAFF
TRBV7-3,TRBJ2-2,CASSLHFRAGDGELFF
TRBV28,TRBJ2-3,CASRQGGDTQYF
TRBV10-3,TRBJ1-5,CAISEGLPIQGASNQPQHF
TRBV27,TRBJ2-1,CASSRNSGLGNNEQFF
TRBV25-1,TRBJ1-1,CASSQGAQAFF
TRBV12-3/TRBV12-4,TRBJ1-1,CASSRTNTEAFF
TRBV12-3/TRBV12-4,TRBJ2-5,CASSWEGKETQYF
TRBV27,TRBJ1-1,CATAAWGSGTEAFF
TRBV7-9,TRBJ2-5,CASSRAGIQETQYF
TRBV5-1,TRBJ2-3,CASSPRTSTDTQYF
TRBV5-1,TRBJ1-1,CASSLVSRENTEAFF
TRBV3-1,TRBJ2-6,CASSQDRDSGANVLTF
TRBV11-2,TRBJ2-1,CASLGEGYNEQFF
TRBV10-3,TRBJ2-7,CAIKAQQASGGANEQYF
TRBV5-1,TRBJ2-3,CASSHGDRGRADTQYF
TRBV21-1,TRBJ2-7,CASSKSVTADNYEQYF
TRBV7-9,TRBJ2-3,CASSLASGGSTDTQYF
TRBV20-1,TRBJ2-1,CSARDRPGLASYNEQFF
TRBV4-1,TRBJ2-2,CASSQTTIAGATGELFF
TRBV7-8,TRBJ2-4,CASSLNPASNIQYF
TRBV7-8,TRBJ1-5,CASSPDRAARNQPQHF
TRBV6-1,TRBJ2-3,CASGATSDRTDTQYF
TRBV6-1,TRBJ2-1,CASIGRRSSYNEQFF
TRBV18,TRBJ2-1,CASSPYSGRPPLGRYNEQFF
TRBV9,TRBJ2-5,CASSLDQKETQYF
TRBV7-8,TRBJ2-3,CASSLNGLTDTQYF
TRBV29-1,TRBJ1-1,CSVNGEGYNTEAFF
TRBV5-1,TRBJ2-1,CASSLDYGDNEQFF
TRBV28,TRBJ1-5,CASSRGTGEQPQHF
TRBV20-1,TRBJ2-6,CSASDKRQYSGANVLTF
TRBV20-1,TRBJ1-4,CSADPGRTNEKLFF
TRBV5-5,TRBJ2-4,CASSSVVSAKNIQYF
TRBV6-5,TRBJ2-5,CASSYRRGETQYF
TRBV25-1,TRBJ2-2,CANDRGRGTGELFF
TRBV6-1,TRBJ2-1,CASSASSSGRWNEQFF